This TCR beta chain was identified during a study of blood T cells in healthy people across ages. A sample-barcoded 5' primer and a J-beta primer mix were used in a second PCR of about 6 to 12 cycles. TCRdb analysed the 5' RACE reads with MiXCR anew, one entry per CDR3 protein. This sample has around 1,500,000 distinct CDR3 sequences, with over 25% found just once. Germline V gene sequence: CDR1 MNHNY, CDR2 SVGAGI (reference sequence). The CDR3 covers 14 residues. J gave up 10 bases and V 0 bases, and 4 bases lay outside the gene matches. This clonotype was observed a few times. The origin of this receptor is a woman aged 25 to 39 in good health. The V and J genes are TRBV6-6 and TRBJ1-2; 11 bases agree with TRBD1. The material sequenced was blood. DNA of the CDR3: TGTGCCAGCAGTTACTCGGGACAGGGGGATGACTACACCTTC. Amino acids: CASSYSGQGDDYTF.